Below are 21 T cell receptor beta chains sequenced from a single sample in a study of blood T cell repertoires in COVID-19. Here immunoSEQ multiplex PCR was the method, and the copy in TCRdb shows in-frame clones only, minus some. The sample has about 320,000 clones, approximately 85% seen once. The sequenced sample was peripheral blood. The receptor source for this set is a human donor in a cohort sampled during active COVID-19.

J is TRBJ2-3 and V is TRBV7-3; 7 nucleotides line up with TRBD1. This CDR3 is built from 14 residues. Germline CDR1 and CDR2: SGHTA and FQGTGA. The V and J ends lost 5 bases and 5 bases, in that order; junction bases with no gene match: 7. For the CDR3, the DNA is TGTGCCAGCAGCCCAACAGGGGTGGGAGATACGCAGTATTTT. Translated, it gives CASSPTGVGDTQYF.

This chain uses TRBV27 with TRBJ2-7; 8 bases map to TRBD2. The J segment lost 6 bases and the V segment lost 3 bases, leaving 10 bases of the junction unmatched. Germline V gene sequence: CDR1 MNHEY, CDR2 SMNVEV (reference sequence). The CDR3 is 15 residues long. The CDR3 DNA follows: TGTGCCAGCAGTTTTTATGGAGCGGGGGTATCCGAGCAGTACTTC. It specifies CASSFYGAGVSEQYF.

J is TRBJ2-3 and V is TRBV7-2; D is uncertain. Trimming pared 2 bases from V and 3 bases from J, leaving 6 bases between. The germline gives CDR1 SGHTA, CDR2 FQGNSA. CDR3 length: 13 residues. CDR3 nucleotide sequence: TGTGCCAGCAGCTTAATCTCGACAGATACGCAGTATTTT. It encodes CASSLISTDTQYF. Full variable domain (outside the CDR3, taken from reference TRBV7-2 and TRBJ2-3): GAGVSQSPSNKVTEKGKDVELRCDPISGHTALYWYRQSLGQGLEFLIYFQGNSAPDKSGLPSDRFSAERTGGSVSTLTIQRTQQEDSAVYLCASSLISTDTQYFGPGTRLTVL.

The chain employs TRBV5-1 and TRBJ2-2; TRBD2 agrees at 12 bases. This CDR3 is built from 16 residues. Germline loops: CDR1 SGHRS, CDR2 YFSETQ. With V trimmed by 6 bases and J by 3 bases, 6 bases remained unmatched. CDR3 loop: CASKPGLAGYTGELFF. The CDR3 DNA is TGCGCCAGCAAACCCGGACTAGCGGGGTACACCGGGGAGCTGTTTTTT.

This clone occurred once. CDR3 residues: CASSEGQEAFF. The CDR3 DNA is TGTGCCAGCAGCGAGGGACAGGAAGCTTTCTTT. This chain uses TRBV25-1 with TRBJ1-1; 7 nucleotides match TRBD1. The CDR3 consists of 11 residues. The germline V gene encodes CDR1 MGHDK and CDR2 SYGVNS. Trimming cost V 6 bases and J 8 bases; bases outside gene matches: 3.

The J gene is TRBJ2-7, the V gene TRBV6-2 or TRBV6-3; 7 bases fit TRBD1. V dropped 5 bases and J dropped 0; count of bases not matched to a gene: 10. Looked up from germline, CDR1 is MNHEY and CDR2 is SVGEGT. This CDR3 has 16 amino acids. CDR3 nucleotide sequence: TGTGCCAGCAGTGATCCTACAGGGGCCATCTCCTACGAGCAGTACTTC. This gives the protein CASSDPTGAISYEQYF.

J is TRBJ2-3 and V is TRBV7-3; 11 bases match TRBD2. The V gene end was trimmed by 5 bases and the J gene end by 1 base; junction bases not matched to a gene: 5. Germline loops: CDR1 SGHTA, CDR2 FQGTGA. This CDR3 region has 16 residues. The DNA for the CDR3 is TGTGCCAGCAGCCCAATAGCGGGGGGGCGCACAGATACGCAGTATTTT. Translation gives CASSPIAGGRTDTQYF.

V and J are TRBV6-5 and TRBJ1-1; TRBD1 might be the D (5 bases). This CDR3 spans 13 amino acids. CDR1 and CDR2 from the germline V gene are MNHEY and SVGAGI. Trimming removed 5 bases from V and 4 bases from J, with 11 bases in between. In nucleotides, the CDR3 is TGTGCCAGCAGTAAAACAGGTATCACTGAAGCTTTCTTT. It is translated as CASSKTGITEAFF.

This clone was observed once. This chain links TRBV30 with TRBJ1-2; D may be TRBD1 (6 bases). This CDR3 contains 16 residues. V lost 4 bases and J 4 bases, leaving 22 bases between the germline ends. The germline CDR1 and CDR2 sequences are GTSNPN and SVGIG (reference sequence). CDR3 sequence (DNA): TGTGCCTGGATTCTGATAAGGACAGCGAACCTCTATGGCTACACCTTC. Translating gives CAWILIRTANLYGYTF.

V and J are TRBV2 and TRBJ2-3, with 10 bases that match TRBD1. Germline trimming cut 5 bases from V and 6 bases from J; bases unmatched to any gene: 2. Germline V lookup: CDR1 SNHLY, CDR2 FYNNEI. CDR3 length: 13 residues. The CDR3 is CASSRTGGDTQYF. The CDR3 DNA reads TGTGCCAGCAGTCGGACAGGGGGGGATACGCAGTATTTT.

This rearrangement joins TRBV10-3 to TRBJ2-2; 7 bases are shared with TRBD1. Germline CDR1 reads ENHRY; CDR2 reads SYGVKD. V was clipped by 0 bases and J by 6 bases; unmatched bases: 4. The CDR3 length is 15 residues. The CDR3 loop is CAISESMQGAGELFF. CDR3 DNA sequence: TGTGCCATCAGTGAGTCGATGCAGGGGGCCGGGGAGCTGTTTTTT.

The CDR3 DNA reads as TGTGCCTGGAGTGGTCTAGCGGGGGGGCTGTCCTACAATGAGCAGTTCTTC. It yields the protein CAWSGLAGGLSYNEQFF. The V call is TRBV30, the J call TRBJ2-1; 12 bases agree with TRBD2. Germline lookup yields CDR1 GTSNPN and CDR2 SVGIG (reference sequence). The ends lost 1 base at V and 1 base at J; junction bases unmatched: 5. The CDR3 length is 17 residues.

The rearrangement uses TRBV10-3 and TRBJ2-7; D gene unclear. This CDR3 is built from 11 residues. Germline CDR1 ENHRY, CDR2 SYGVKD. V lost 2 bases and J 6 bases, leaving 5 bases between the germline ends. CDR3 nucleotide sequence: TGTGCCATCAGTGAGCTCCGCGAGCAGTACTTC. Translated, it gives CAISELREQYF.

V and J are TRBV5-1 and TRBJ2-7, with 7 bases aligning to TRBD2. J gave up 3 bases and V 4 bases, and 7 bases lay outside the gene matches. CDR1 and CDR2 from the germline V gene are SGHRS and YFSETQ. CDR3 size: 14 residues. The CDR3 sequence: CASSPDGGYYEQYF. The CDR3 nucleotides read TGCGCCAGCAGCCCTGACGGGGGGTACTACGAGCAGTACTTC. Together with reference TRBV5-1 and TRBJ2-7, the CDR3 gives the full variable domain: KAGVTQTPRYLIKTRGQQVTLSCSPISGHRSVSWYQQTPGQGLQFLFEYFSETQRNKGNFPGRFSGRQFSNSRSEMNVSTLELGDSALYLCASSPDGGYYEQYFGPGTRLTVT.

In DNA, the CDR3 is TGTGCCAGCAGCAAAAGGGGGAATGAAAGGGCCGGGGAGCTGTTTTTT. This gives the protein CASSKRGNERAGELFF. The chain joins TRBV21-1 to TRBJ2-2; no DNA check was done on the table's D call, TRBD1. TRBV21-1 has pseudogene status. This CDR3 comprises 16 residues.

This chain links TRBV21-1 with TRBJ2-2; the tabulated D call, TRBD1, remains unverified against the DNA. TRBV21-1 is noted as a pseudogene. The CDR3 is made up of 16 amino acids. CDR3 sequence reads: CASSKDWNQGAGELFF. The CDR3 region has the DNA TGTGCCAGCAGCAAAGATTGGAACCAAGGGGCTGGGGAGCTGTTTTTT.

The CDR3 protein is CASSLGQGALGYGYTF. The CDR3 nucleotides are TGTGCCAGCAGCTTGGGACAGGGGGCTCTTGGCTATGGCTACACCTTC. V is TRBV7-2 and J is TRBJ1-2; TRBD1 aligns across 12 bases. J was trimmed by 4 bases and V by 3 bases; bases with no gene match: 6. Germline V lookup: CDR1 SGHTA, CDR2 FQGNSA. There are 16 residues in the CDR3.

DNA of the CDR3: TGTGCCAGCAGCCCCATCTCGGGATTAGATCAGCCCCAGCATTTT. Translating gives CASSPISGLDQPQHF. The chain employs TRBV7-9 and TRBJ1-5; D not certain. Trimming removed 5 bases at V and 5 bases at J, with 16 bases between. The CDR3 contains 15 residues. Germline loops: CDR1 SEHNR, CDR2 FQNEAQ (reference sequence). Looking up the rest from reference TRBV7-9 and TRBJ1-5 gives the full variable domain: DTGVSQNPRHKITKRGQNVTFRCDPISEHNRLYWYRQTLGQGPEFLTYFQNEAQLEKSRLLSDRFSAERPKGSFSTLEIQRTEQGDSAMYLCASSPISGLDQPQHFGDGTRLSIL.

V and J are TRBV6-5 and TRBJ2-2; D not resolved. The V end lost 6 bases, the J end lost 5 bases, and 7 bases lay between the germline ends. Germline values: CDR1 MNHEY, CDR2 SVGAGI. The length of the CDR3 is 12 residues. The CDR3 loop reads CASRVETGELFF. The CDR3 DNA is TGTGCCAGCAGAGTAGAGACCGGGGAGCTGTTTTTT.

CDR3 bases: TGTGCCAGCCAGACCGGGGGGCCCACAGATACGCAGTATTTT. Translating it yields CASQTGGPTDTQYF. The chain employs TRBV6-5 and TRBJ2-3, with D perhaps matching TRBD2 (7 bases). The length of the CDR3 is 14 residues. Deletions cut 8 bases from V and 2 bases from J, with 14 bases between. Germline V gene sequence: CDR1 MNHEY, CDR2 SVGAGI.

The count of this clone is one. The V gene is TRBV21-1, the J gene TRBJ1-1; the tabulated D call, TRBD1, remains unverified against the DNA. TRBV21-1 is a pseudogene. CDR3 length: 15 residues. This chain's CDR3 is CASSKAPTGNTEAFF. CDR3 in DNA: TGTGCCAGCAGCAAAGCCCCCACAGGGAACACTGAAGCTTTCTTT.